The TCR beta chain under discussion was sequenced for a study of a mutant IDH1 vaccine in newly diagnosed glioma. Looking at the study overall: The study gave patients eight vaccinations in weeks 1, 3, 5, 7, 11, 15, 19, 23. Vaccines began 4-6 weeks after radiotherapy alone, or with temozolomide cycles.

Clones were sequenced by immunoSEQ multiplex PCR, and TCRdb holds only the in-frame ones, with some missing. The table lists approximately 41,000 clones, about four fifths of them singletons. To note about this clone: The antigen is not known.

In germline, CDR1 is KGHSH, CDR2 LQKENI. Trimming took off 2 bases at V and 0 bases at J, with 13 bases between the two ends. The CDR3 runs 17 residues. Sample time point: week 23, last vaccination. Vaccine doses each comprised 300 ug of mutant IDH1 20-mer peptide, with topical imiquimod. The V call is TRBV18, the J call TRBJ1-4; maybe TRBD1 (5 bases). This clonotype was obtained from a man aged 40-50 years with glioma. Sequences were derived from PBMCs, sampled from a glioma patient whose treatment included an IDH1 peptide vaccine. CDR3 amino acids: CASSPFEPGATNEKLFF. The CDR3 nucleotides read TGTGCCAGCTCACCATTTGAACCGGGGGCAACTAATGAAAAACTGTTTTTT.